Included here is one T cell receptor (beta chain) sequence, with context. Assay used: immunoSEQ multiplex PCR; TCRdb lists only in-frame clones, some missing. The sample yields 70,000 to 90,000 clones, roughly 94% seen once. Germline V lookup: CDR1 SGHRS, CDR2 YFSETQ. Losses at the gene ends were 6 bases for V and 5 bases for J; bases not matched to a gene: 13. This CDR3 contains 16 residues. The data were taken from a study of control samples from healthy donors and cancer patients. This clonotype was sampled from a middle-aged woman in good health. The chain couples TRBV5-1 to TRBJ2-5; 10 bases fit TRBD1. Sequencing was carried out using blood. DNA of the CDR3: TGCGCCAGCATTCCATCCGCGGGACAGGGGACCGAGACCCAGTACTTC. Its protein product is CASIPSAGQGTETQYF.